This T cell receptor beta chain was captured by sequencing in a study of cytomegalovirus exposure and HLA in healthy donors. For the study at large: HLA-typed donors contributed approximately 92 million unique TCRs, which were held in an early data release.

The primer mix had 60 Vbeta and 13 Jbeta primers. Original processing methods: A later analysis counted 65 million to 80 million unique TCR beta chains, 10 million to 12 million shared. This table comes from immunoSEQ multiplex PCR, and its TCRdb copy is limited to in-frame clones, with some not included. That table is the source of V, J and clone size, and D and trimming were worked out from the DNA. The sample lists approximately 220,000 clones, approximately 78% occurring once. The CDR3 contains 14 residues. The germline gives CDR1 SNHLY, CDR2 FYNNEI. Between the trimmed V and J ends, which lost 3 bases and 2 bases, there was a span of 10 bases.

This receptor was taken from a man between 25 and 39 years old in good health and CMV-seronegative. The sequenced sample was PBMCs. V usage is TRBV2 and J usage is TRBJ1-2; D gene ambiguous. The CDR3 spells CASSDRTENYGYTF. The DNA for the CDR3 is TGTGCCAGCAGTGATCGAACGGAGAACTATGGCTACACCTTC. Supplemented by reference TRBV2 and TRBJ1-2, the full variable domain reads EPEVTQTPSHQVTQMGQEVILRCVPISNHLYFYWYRQILGQKVEFLVSFYNNEISEKSEIFDDQFSVERPDGSNFTLKIRSTKLEDSAMYFCASSDRTENYGYTFGSGTRLTVV.